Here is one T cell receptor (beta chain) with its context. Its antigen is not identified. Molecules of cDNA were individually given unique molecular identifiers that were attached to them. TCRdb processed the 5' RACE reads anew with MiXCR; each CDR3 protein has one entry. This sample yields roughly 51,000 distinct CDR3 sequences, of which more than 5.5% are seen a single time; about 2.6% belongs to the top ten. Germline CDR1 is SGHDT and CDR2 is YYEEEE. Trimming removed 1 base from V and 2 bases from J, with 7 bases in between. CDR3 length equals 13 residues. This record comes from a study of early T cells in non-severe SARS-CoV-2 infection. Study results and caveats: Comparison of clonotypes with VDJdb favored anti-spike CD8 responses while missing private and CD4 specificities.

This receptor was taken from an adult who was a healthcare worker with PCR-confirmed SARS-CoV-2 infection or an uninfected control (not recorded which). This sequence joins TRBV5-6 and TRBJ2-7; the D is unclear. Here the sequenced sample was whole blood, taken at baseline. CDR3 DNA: TGTGCCAGCAGCTTGCACGGAACCTACGAGCAGTACTTC. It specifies CASSLHGTYEQYF. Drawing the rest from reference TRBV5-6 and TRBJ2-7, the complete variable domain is DAGVTQSPTHLIKTRGQQVTLRCSPKSGHDTVSWYQQALGQGPQFIFQYYEEEERQRGNFPDRFSGHQFPNYSSELNVNALLLGDSALYLCASSLHGTYEQYFGPGTRLTVT.